Here is one T cell receptor (beta chain) with its context. What it recognizes is unknown. Amplification of TCR beta CDR3 regions used RNA transcripts. The first-round RT-PCR employed HTBI primers together with the Qiagen OneStep RT-PCR kit. A multiplex PCR was then performed as the second round. A single record per CDR3 protein comes from TCRdb applying MiXCR to the multiplex PCR reads. In the table there are 400,000 to 450,000 distinct CDR3 sequences, around 20% of which are singletons. The data originate from a study of Graves' ophthalmopathy and Graves' hyperthyroidism. Findings of the study overall: A model of 13 signatures distinguished ophthalmopathy from stable hyperthyroidism at approximately 88% sensitivity and around 81% specificity.

Looked up from germline, CDR1 is MNHEY and CDR2 is SVGEGT. The trim removed 5 bases at V and 4 bases at J, leaving 16 bases unmatched. This CDR3 contains 19 residues. The source of this sequence is a woman aged 18-35 years with stable Graves' hyperthyroidism. The chain is built from TRBV6-2 or TRBV6-3 and TRBJ2-7; 14 nucleotides agree with TRBD2. Sequenced input: peripheral blood. CDR3 protein: CASSPFGTSGSSIRYEQYF. For the CDR3, the DNA is TGTGCCAGCAGTCCGTTCGGGACTAGCGGGAGTTCTATACGATACGAGCAGTACTTC.